This record covers a single T cell receptor (beta chain). Its specificity is not known. The sample belongs to a study of cytomegalovirus exposure and HLA in healthy donors. Findings of the study overall: TCR beta chains numbering more than 150 were designated cytomegalovirus-associated. According to a later analysis, TCR clusters from the first cohort tended to co-occur in the roughly 120 validation repertoires.

J gave up 8 bases and V 6 bases, and 4 bases lay outside the gene matches. The CDR3 covers 12 residues. CDR1 is LNHDA and CDR2 is SQIVND in the germline V gene (reference sequence). Using immunoSEQ multiplex PCR, the repertoire was profiled, and TCRdb retains in-frame clones only, with some absent. The sample carries some 170,000 clones, about nine tenths recorded once. The validation cohort, a group of over a hundred subjects, included the donors and was separate from the approximately 650-subject first cohort. This sequence originates from a man younger than 35 in good health and CMV-seropositive. Input material: PBMCs. The rearrangement joins TRBV19 to TRBJ1-2; 9 positions match TRBD1. This chain's CDR3 is CASSRDRVGYTF. In DNA form, the CDR3 reads TGTGCCAGTAGCCGGGACAGGGTCGGCTACACCTTC. Complete variable domain (other parts from reference TRBV19 and TRBJ1-2): DGGITQSPKYLFRKEGQNVTLSCEQNLNHDAMYWYRQDPGQGLRLIYYSQIVNDFQKGDIAEGYSVSREKKESFPLTVTSAQKNPTAFYLCASSRDRVGYTFGSGTRLTVV.